The 17 T cell receptor beta chains below all came from one sample that was sequenced in a study of regulatory T cells in long-lasting Graves disease. For TCR beta, libraries came from iRepertoire HTBI primers and Arm-PCR of CDR3 regions. From the multiplex PCR reads, TCRdb called clonotypes with MiXCR, one entry per CDR3 protein. The sample consists of under 300,000 distinct CDR3 sequences, approximately 20% of them appearing once. Time point described: newly diagnosed GD, antithyroid drugs for less than 3 months. PBMC RNA was the source of the TCR library. The sequenced sample was peripheral blood mononuclear cells (PBMCs), obtained at new diagnosis, from a patient treated with antithyroid drugs. These receptor sequences come from a female donor with Graves disease.

This clonotype has at least ten counts. This chain joins TRBV6-1 and TRBJ2-5; 8 positions match TRBD2. Germline CDR1 is MNHNS and CDR2 is SASEGT. There are 16 residues in the CDR3. V dropped 2 bases and J dropped 5; count of bases not matched to a gene: 10. In nucleotides, the CDR3 is TGTGCCAGCAGTGAATCCGCCGGGGGGGATTTGGAGACCCAGTACTTC. This encodes CASSESAGGDLETQYF.

This clonotype was counted at least ten times. Written as DNA, the CDR3 is TGTGCCAGCAGTTCCGCATTCGGACGGGGTCAGCCCCAGCATTTT. It translates to CASSSAFGRGQPQHF. The chain has TRBV27 and TRBJ1-5; the D is unclear. The V end lost 4 bases, the J end lost 6 bases, and 16 bases lay between the germline ends. The length of the CDR3 is 15 residues. Germline values: CDR1 MNHEY, CDR2 SMNVEV (reference sequence).

At least ten counts were recorded for this clonotype. The chain uses TRBV28 and TRBJ2-1, with 8 bases lining up with TRBD2. The CDR3 loop spans 12 amino acids. CDR1 and CDR2 from the germline V gene are MDHEN and SYDVKM. The ends lost 5 bases at V and 12 bases at J; junction bases unmatched: 6. Here the CDR3 reads CASSLLADGQFF. The CDR3 nucleotides are TGTGCCAGCAGTCTACTAGCGGACGGGCAGTTCTTC.

This clonotype was picked up many times. The V and J genes are TRBV6-1 and TRBJ1-1; a possible D gene is TRBD1 (6 bases). CDR1 MNHNS and CDR2 SASEGT come from the germline V gene. Trimming removed 3 bases at V and 0 bases at J, with 11 bases between. This CDR3 comprises 15 residues. The chain's CDR3 is CASSDQGLMNTEAFF. CDR3 DNA: TGTGCCAGCAGTGATCAGGGGCTCATGAACACTGAAGCTTTCTTT.

There are many counts of this clonotype. This chain links TRBV7-8 with TRBJ2-7; no firm D call. Per germline, CDR1 SGHVS and CDR2 FQNEAQ. The V gene lost 1 base and the J gene lost 6 bases, with 19 bases spanning the gap. The CDR3 covers 16 residues. Written as DNA, the CDR3 is TGTGCCAGCAGCTTAGGCGTGGAAATAAGAGGTGGCGAGCAGTACTTC. It is translated as CASSLGVEIRGGEQYF.

This clonotype was counted ten times or more. The chain carries TRBV30 and TRBJ1-1, with 7 bases aligning to TRBD1. V was clipped by 2 bases and J by 4 bases; unmatched bases: 4. CDR1 and CDR2 (germline): GTSNPN, SVGIG (reference sequence). This CDR3 region has 13 residues. The CDR3 region has the DNA TGTGCCTGGAGTAGGGGGCCGGGCACTGAAGCTTTCTTT. The encoded protein is CAWSRGPGTEAFF.

This clonotype appeared many times. V usage is TRBV29-1 and J usage is TRBJ1-4; D remains unclear. The CDR3 runs 15 residues. The V end was cut by 4 bases, the J end by 0 bases, with 12 bases between. Germline lookup yields CDR1 SQVTM and CDR2 ANQGSEA. The CDR3 region has the DNA TGCAGCGTTGCCTCGGATGGTGCAACTAATGAAAAACTGTTTTTT. Its protein product is CSVASDGATNEKLFF. Drawing the rest from reference TRBV29-1 and TRBJ1-4, the complete variable domain is SAVISQKPSRDICQRGTSLTIQCQVDSQVTMMFWYRQQPGQSLTLIATANQGSEATYESGFVIDKFPISRPNLTFSTLTVSNMSPEDSSIYLCSVASDGATNEKLFFGSGTQLSVL.

Ten or more counts support this clonotype. The chain carries TRBV20-1 and TRBJ1-2, with TRBD1 matching over 8 bases. Unmatched junction bases numbered 5, after V lost 7 bases and J lost 4 bases. This CDR3 spans 12 amino acids. Looked up from germline, CDR1 is DFQATT and CDR2 is SNEGSKA (reference sequence). CDR3 in DNA: TGCAGTGTCGCTGGACAGGGCTATGGCTACACCTTC. Protein: CSVAGQGYGYTF.

This clonotype was picked up many times. J is TRBJ2-3 and V is TRBV9; D gene unclear. Germline-derived CDR1 and CDR2 are SGDLS and YYNGEE. The CDR3 covers 12 residues. V dropped 0 bases and J dropped 4 bases, with 3 bases sitting between them. The CDR3 spells CASSVVSDTQYF. In DNA form, the CDR3 reads TGTGCCAGCAGCGTAGTATCAGATACGCAGTATTTT.

Points on this clonotype: A read error is the likely source, as a far larger clone sits one nucleotide away. The rearrangement joins TRBV25-1 to TRBJ1-2, with no clear D. The CDR3 runs 13 residues. CDR1 and CDR2 (germline): MGHDK, SYGVNS. In DNA, the CDR3 is TGTGCCGGCAGCCTCGGCTCGCCGGCTGGCTACACCTTC. This sequence encodes CAGSLGSPAGYTF.

The chain joins TRBV30 to TRBJ2-3, with no clear D. The CDR3 runs 13 residues. Per the germline V gene, CDR1 is GTSNPN and CDR2 is SVGIG (reference sequence). V dropped 4 bases and J dropped 0 bases, with 8 bases sitting between them. CDR3 DNA sequence: TGTGCCTGGATTAGGCGGAGCACAGATACGCAGTATTTT. Amino acids: CAWIRRSTDTQYF.

The chain carries TRBV27 and TRBJ2-5, with unresolved D. The V gene's germline CDR1 is MNHEY and CDR2 SMNVEV (reference sequence). Trimming removed 2 bases from V and 2 bases from J, with 6 bases in between. The CDR3 contains 13 residues. CDR3 in amino acids: CASSLLSQETQYF. The CDR3 DNA follows: TGTGCCAGCAGTTTACTCTCGCAAGAGACCCAGTACTTC.

This clonotype was found a few times. The rearrangement uses TRBV12-3 or TRBV12-4 and TRBJ2-1; D gene uncertain. The CDR3 is made up of 13 amino acids. V gave up 6 bases and J gave up 6 bases, with 12 bases separating them. CDR3 bases: TGTGCCAGCAGCCCTATCGACTTCAATGAGCAGTTCTTC. The encoded protein is CASSPIDFNEQFF.

This clonotype was seen a handful of times. This chain links TRBV19 with TRBJ2-6; TRBD1 is a possible D gene (6 bases). Trimming cost V 2 bases and J 2 bases, with 16 bases left between them. The CDR3 totals 18 residues. Germline assignment: CDR1 LNHDA and CDR2 SQIVND (reference sequence). The CDR3 region is CASSIKGQGSTGANVLTF. The DNA of the CDR3 is TGTGCCAGTAGTATAAAGGGGCAGGGGTCTACTGGGGCCAACGTCCTGACTTTC.

This clonotype occurred many times. V and J are TRBV15 and TRBJ2-7; the D is unclear. Trimming left V 3 bases short and J 3 bases short, with 15 bases between. The CDR3 contains 15 residues. Per the germline V gene, CDR1 is LNHNV and CDR2 is YYDKDF (reference sequence). CDR3 sequence: CATSSSTSPDYEQYF. The DNA of the CDR3 is TGTGCCACCAGCAGCTCTACGTCCCCCGACTACGAGCAGTACTTC.

At least ten counts were recorded for this clonotype. The rearrangement links TRBV6-2 or TRBV6-3 to TRBJ2-1, with TRBD2 matching 7 bases. This CDR3 has 16 residues. The germline V gene encodes CDR1 MNHEY and CDR2 SVGEGT. Trimming at V came to 2 bases and at J to 4 bases, leaving 8 bases not matched to a gene. This chain's CDR3 is CASSYGGGGGYNEQFF. CDR3 DNA sequence: TGTGCCAGCAGTTACGGGGGGGGAGGAGGGTACAATGAGCAGTTCTTC.

This clonotype has a count of ten or more. This CDR3 is CASSGRTGRSDSNQPQHF. CDR3 nucleotide sequence: TGTGCCAGCAGTGGAAGGACAGGGAGGTCGGATAGCAATCAGCCCCAGCATTTT. V is TRBV12-3 or TRBV12-4 and J is TRBJ1-5, with 8 bases matching TRBD1. CDR3 length: 18 amino acids. V was clipped by 5 bases and J by 0 bases; unmatched bases: 12.